The clone carrying this T cell receptor beta chain showed up just a few times. In germline, CDR1 is MDHEN, CDR2 SYDVKM. The CDR3 totals 17 residues. V lost 6 bases, J lost 2 bases, and 13 bases stayed unmatched. Time point indicated: pre-sensitization, week 0. Treatment meaning: therapeutic diphenylcyclopropenone sensitization with weekly scalp DPC. MiXCR, run by TCRdb on the RACE reads, gives a single entry per CDR3 protein. The sample lists some 400,000 distinct CDR3 sequences; less than 6.5% were seen once. The entry originates in a study of human T cells and chemical hapten exposure. The clonotype was recovered from a woman between 50 and 59 years old with alopecia areata. Some clones in this sample may be carry-over from other donors' samples. This sequence joins TRBV28 and TRBJ2-7, with 10 bases aligning to TRBD1. This specimen was whole blood, taken in connection with sensitization to the hapten diphenylcyclopropenone (DPC). CDR3 protein: CASRPPRQGANPYEQYF. Written as DNA, the CDR3 is TGTGCCAGCAGACCACCTCGACAGGGGGCGAACCCCTACGAGCAGTACTTC.